At least ten counts were recorded for the clone carrying this T cell receptor beta chain. Antigen specificity is unknown. It may be a read error: a sequence one base away is much more abundant. The sample is drawn from a study of Graves' ophthalmopathy and Graves' hyperthyroidism. Findings and caveats of the study: This model predicted ophthalmopathy progression (sensitivity 70.59%, specificity about 73%). Ophthalmopathy versus stable hyperthyroidism: 13-signature model gave less than 90% sensitivity, 65% to 82% specificity. The blood repertoire also included most expanded thyroid clonotypes above 0.001 frequency.

RNA transcripts were the source from which TCR beta CDR3 regions were amplified. The first-round RT-PCR employed HTBI primers together with the Qiagen OneStep RT-PCR kit. A multiplex PCR was then performed as the second round. TCRdb fed the multiplex PCR reads into MiXCR, producing one record per CDR3 protein. This sample has some 160,000 distinct CDR3 sequences, with roughly two fifths found just once. The length of the CDR3 is 13 residues. V lost 2 bases to trimming and J lost 1 base, with 5 bases between them. Input material: peripheral blood. The receptor comes from a man in his thirties or forties with Graves' ophthalmopathy. The V gene is TRBV12-3 or TRBV12-4, the J gene TRBJ1-1; D is ambiguous. CDR3 nucleotide sequence: TGTGCCAGCAGTTTATACCCGAACACTGAAGCTTTCTTT. Amino acid sequence: CASSLYPNTEAFF.